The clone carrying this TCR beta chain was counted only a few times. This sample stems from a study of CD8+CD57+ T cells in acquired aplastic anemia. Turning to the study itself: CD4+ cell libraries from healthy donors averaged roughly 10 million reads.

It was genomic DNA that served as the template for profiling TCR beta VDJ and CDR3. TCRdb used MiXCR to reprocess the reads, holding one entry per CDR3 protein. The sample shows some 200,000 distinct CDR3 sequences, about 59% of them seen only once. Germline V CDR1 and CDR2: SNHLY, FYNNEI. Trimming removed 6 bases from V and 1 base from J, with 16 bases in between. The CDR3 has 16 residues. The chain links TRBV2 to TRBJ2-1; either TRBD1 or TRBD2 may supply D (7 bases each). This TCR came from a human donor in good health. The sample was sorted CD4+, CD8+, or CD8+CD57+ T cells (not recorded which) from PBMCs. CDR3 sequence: CASSDQGGGSYNEQFF. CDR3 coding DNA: TGTGCCAGCAGCGATCAGGGGGGAGGGTCCTACAATGAGCAGTTCTTC.